This T cell receptor (beta chain) was captured in a study of blood T cells in healthy people across ages. The CDR3 loop spans 16 amino acids. V dropped 1 base and J dropped 2; count of bases not matched to a gene: 10. CDR1 is DFQATT and CDR2 is SNEGSKA in the germline V gene (reference sequence). Next came a second PCR, run for roughly 6 to 11 cycles, which used a sample-barcoded 5' primer along with a J-beta primer mix. TCRdb itself ran the 5' RACE reads through MiXCR, one entry per CDR3 protein. The table records hundreds of thousands of distinct CDR3 sequences, 58% of them present only once. This clonotype was seen just once.

Material: blood. This receptor was identified in a man between 25 and 39 years old in good health. The chain recombines TRBV20-1 with TRBJ2-7, with 8 bases identical to TRBD2. CDR3 in DNA: TGCAGTGCTAGAGTGGCGGGGGGCCTCCCTCCCTACGAGCAGTACTTC. Translating it yields CSARVAGGLPPYEQYF.